The next 14 T cell receptor beta chains were all read from a single sample in a study of T cells after yellow fever vaccination (dated by TCRdb to between 2018 and 2021). The method behind the library was 5' RACE. TCRdb names Illumina NovaSeq 6000 as the instrument used. Starting from the raw public reads, TCRdb applied fastp trimming at Q25, assembled clones with MiXCR and retained in-frame beta chains. Here each entry gathers all rows of one CDR3 protein and keeps the most common genes and DNA. In all, the sample holds 340,000 or so distinct CDR3 sequences, and roughly an eighth of those were seen once. About 3% of the sample rests with the top ten. This specimen's treatment or condition label, per the study, means: live attenuated yellow fever vaccine strain. This sample comprised CD4+ T cells sorted from PBMCs, obtained 15 days after the yellow fever booster vaccination. The origin of the receptors is a man in his late teens or twenties who received the YFV17D yellow fever vaccine.

This clonotype appeared a few times. The CDR3 protein is CASSTAQGREQPQHF. CDR3 nucleotide sequence: TGTGCCAGCAGTACCGCACAGGGTCGGGAACAGCCCCAGCATTTT. This chain links TRBV28 with TRBJ1-5; TRBD1 is a possible D gene (6 bases). The CDR3 spans 15 residues. The V gene's germline CDR1 is MDHEN and CDR2 SYDVKM. The germline V and J ends were trimmed by 5 bases and 7 bases, with 18 bases remaining between them.

This clonotype was counted only a few times. Here the CDR3 reads CASSPGSGGLGEQFF. Written as DNA, the CDR3 is TGTGCCAGCAGCCCGGGGTCCGGGGGGCTAGGTGAGCAGTTCTTC. The V and J genes are TRBV6-2 or TRBV6-3 and TRBJ2-1; D is possibly TRBD2 (7 bases). The germline CDR1 and CDR2 sequences are MNHEY and SVGEGT. There are 15 residues in the CDR3. Trimming removed 6 bases from V and 9 bases from J, with 21 bases in between.

This clonotype was observed a few times. CDR3: CASSPGTSGGAVETQYF. For the CDR3, the DNA is TGTGCCAGCAGCCCGGGGACTAGCGGGGGGGCGGTTGAGACCCAGTACTTC. The chain employs TRBV7-2 and TRBJ2-5; 16 positions agree with TRBD2. The germline gives CDR1 SGHTA, CDR2 FQGNSA. V gave up 5 bases and J gave up 5 bases; unmatched junction bases: 8. The CDR3 length is 17 residues. Drawing the rest from reference TRBV7-2 and TRBJ2-5, the complete variable domain is GAGVSQSPSNKVTEKGKDVELRCDPISGHTALYWYRQSLGQGLEFLIYFQGNSAPDKSGLPSDRFSAERTGGSVSTLTIQRTQQEDSAVYLCASSPGTSGGAVETQYFGPGTRLLVL.

The rearrangement uses TRBV20-1 and TRBJ2-5; D perhaps matches TRBD1 (6 bases). CDR3 size: 13 residues. V dropped 2 bases and J dropped 5 bases, with 12 bases sitting between them. Germline CDR1 reads DFQATT; CDR2 reads SNEGSKA (reference sequence). The CDR3 here is CSARKGGAETQYF. The CDR3 coding sequence is TGCAGTGCTAGAAAAGGGGGAGCGGAGACCCAGTACTTC.

The chain employs TRBV2 and TRBJ1-2; D perhaps matches TRBD1 (6 bases). The CDR3 spans 13 residues. The germline V gene has CDR1 SNHLY and CDR2 FYNNEI. Trimming shortened V by 4 bases and J by 4 bases, and 10 bases separated the two germline ends. Here the CDR3 DNA reads TGTGCCAGCAGTGGATGGACAGCCTATGGCTACACCTTC. Protein sequence: CASSGWTAYGYTF. Variable domain in full (rest from reference TRBV2 and TRBJ1-2): EPEVTQTPSHQVTQMGQEVILRCVPISNHLYFYWYRQILGQKVEFLVSFYNNEISEKSEIFDDQFSVERPDGSNFTLKIRSTKLEDSAMYFCASSGWTAYGYTFGSGTRLTVV.

This clonotype occurred a few times. V gene TRBV3-1 combines with J gene TRBJ1-6, with D possibly being TRBD1 (5 bases). The germline gives CDR1 LGHDT, CDR2 YNNKEL (reference sequence). The germline V and J ends were trimmed by 6 bases and 3 bases, with 12 bases remaining between them. CDR3 length equals 15 residues. This CDR3 reads CASSYWDGYNSPLHF. As DNA, the CDR3 is TGTGCCAGCAGTTACTGGGACGGCTATAATTCACCCCTCCACTTT.

A few counts support this clonotype. This chain uses TRBV5-1 with TRBJ1-6; TRBD1 is a possible D gene (5 bases). Germline V lookup: CDR1 SGHRS, CDR2 YFSETQ. This CDR3 region has 16 residues. The V and J ends lost 0 bases and 6 bases respectively, with 13 bases between them. The CDR3 is CASSLVAGSFNSPLHF. CDR3 DNA: TGCGCCAGCAGCTTGGTTGCAGGGTCGTTTAATTCACCCCTCCACTTT. The whole variable domain, filled in from reference TRBV5-1 and TRBJ1-6, reads KAGVTQTPRYLIKTRGQQVTLSCSPISGHRSVSWYQQTPGQGLQFLFEYFSETQRNKGNFPGRFSGRQFSNSRSEMNVSTLELGDSALYLCASSLVAGSFNSPLHFGNGTRLTVT.

This clonotype has more than one count but fewer than ten. The rearrangement joins TRBV11-2 to TRBJ1-3, with 9 bases aligning to TRBD1. The germline gives CDR1 SGHAT, CDR2 FQNNGV. J lost 4 bases, V lost 5 bases, and 6 bases had no gene match. The CDR3 is made up of 15 amino acids. CDR3 bases: TGTGCCAGCAGCATAAGGGACAGGGTCGGAAACACCATATATTTT. Its translation: CASSIRDRVGNTIYF. The whole variable domain, filled in from reference TRBV11-2 and TRBJ1-3, reads EAGVAQSPRYKIIEKRQSVAFWCNPISGHATLYWYQQILGQGPKLLIQFQNNGVVDDSQLPKDRFSAERLKGVDSTLKIQPAKLEDSAVYLCASSIRDRVGNTIYFGEGSWLTVV.

V and J are TRBV20-1 and TRBJ2-3; the D gene could be TRBD1 or TRBD2 (5 bases each). Trimming removed 1 base from V and 6 bases from J, with 8 bases in between. Germline V gene lookup returns CDR1 DFQATT and CDR2 SNEGSKA (reference sequence). CDR3 length: 12 amino acids. The CDR3: CSARAGLDTQYF. DNA of the CDR3: TGCAGTGCTAGAGCGGGGCTGGATACGCAGTATTTT.

This clonotype was seen a handful of times. This rearrangement joins TRBV7-2 to TRBJ2-1; D not certain. The CDR3 is made up of 11 amino acids. With 3 bases removed from V and 11 bases from J, the gap between germline ends came to 8 bases. Germline V lookup: CDR1 SGHTA, CDR2 FQGNSA. The CDR3 sequence is CASSLISQQFF. The CDR3 region has the DNA TGTGCCAGCAGCTTGATTAGCCAGCAGTTCTTC.

This clonotype was observed a handful of times. This chain links TRBV19 with TRBJ1-2, with D tentatively TRBD1 (5 bases). This CDR3 region has 13 residues. V gave up 6 bases and J gave up 3 bases, with 11 bases separating them. Germline lookup yields CDR1 LNHDA and CDR2 SQIVND (reference sequence). This CDR3 reads CASRGRNYYGYTF. The CDR3 region has the DNA TGTGCCAGTAGGGGACGGAACTACTATGGCTACACCTTC.

This clonotype was counted a few times. For the CDR3, the DNA is TGCGCCAGCAGCTTTGACTCAATTGAAAAACTGTTTTTT. Amino acid sequence: CASSFDSIEKLFF. This chain links TRBV5-1 with TRBJ1-4, with D uncertain. Trimming shortened V by 2 bases and J by 7 bases, and 9 bases separated the two germline ends. There are 13 residues in the CDR3. The germline V gene encodes CDR1 SGHRS and CDR2 YFSETQ. The whole variable domain, remainder taken from reference TRBV5-1 and TRBJ1-4, is KAGVTQTPRYLIKTRGQQVTLSCSPISGHRSVSWYQQTPGQGLQFLFEYFSETQRNKGNFPGRFSGRQFSNSRSEMNVSTLELGDSALYLCASSFDSIEKLFFGSGTQLSVL.

This clonotype was seen repeatedly, ten times or more. The genes are TRBV11-1 and TRBJ2-7, with 7 bases matching TRBD1. Trimming took 0 bases from V and 0 from J; bases not matched to a gene: 2. CDR3 length: 15 residues. From germline, CDR1 is SGHAT and CDR2 FQDESV (reference sequence). CDR3 residues: CASSLAGQNSYEQYF. CDR3 nucleotide sequence: TGTGCCAGCAGCTTAGCGGGACAGAACTCCTACGAGCAGTACTTC.

This clonotype showed up just a few times. V and J are TRBV7-3 and TRBJ2-1; 11 bases align to TRBD1. V lost 4 bases to trimming and J lost 8 bases; unmatched junction nucleotides: 7. Germline CDR1 SGHTA, CDR2 FQGTGA. CDR3 size: 15 residues. In DNA form, the CDR3 reads TGTGCCAGCAGCTCAGGACAGGGGGCGTTCTATGAGCAGTTCTTC. Amino acid sequence: CASSSGQGAFYEQFF.